This T cell receptor beta chain was captured in a study of T cells after posttransplantation cyclophosphamide (dated by TCRdb to 2015 to 2016). For context, the study as a whole: The study tracked T cell repertoire reconstitution by TRB sequencing after myeloablative bone marrow transplantation using posttransplantation cyclophosphamide as GVHD prophylaxis. Public TRB sequences were checked against a database of over 3,600 sequences associated with responses to pathogens, tumor antigens, self-antigens and alloantigens. Because TRA and TRB clonality were tightly correlated in 9 or 10 samples, subsequent TCR analyses were focused on TRB only. In 3 patients, TRB sequencing was also performed on up to roughly 3 more blood samples taken 2 to 5.2 years after transplant, and in a handful of patients, pretransplant blood was also TRB-sequenced. Samples from about 33 PTCy-treated patients, along with samples from some 16 of their related bone marrow donors, underwent antigen receptor sequencing. TRB sequencing was performed on blood from all 35 or so PTCy patients with 1-year posttransplant specimens. Broader findings and caveats from the paper: Across roughly 49 patients, TRB clonality was highly associated with recipient CMV seropositivity and CMV reactivation, and diversity in PTCy patients was similar to diversity in CNI/methotrexate controls. At 1-2 months, donor-recipient similarity was low but rose over the first year, and the later blood repertoires were often dominated by donor CD8+ memory clones. The TRB repertoires of T cells infiltrating skin or the GI tract showed only limited overlap with the TRB repertoires found in blood.

For this chain, trimming is 7 bases at the V end and 7 bases at the J end, and the number of junction bases without a gene match is 9. CDR1 is given as SGHRS and CDR2 as YFSETQ, both from the germline V gene. The CDR3 spans 14 residues, from the cysteine through the phenylalanine. Kept here is only the CDR3 DNA, which spans 42 bases and is read in frame from base 1. This clone occurred many times. Its antigen remains undetermined. No qualities accompany the bases; no much larger clone lies one base away. Genomic DNA was used for TRB sequencing, which was performed with the immunoSEQ assay at survey resolution or with the hsTCRB kit. Processing in the source paper ran as follows. The immunoSEQ software handled the initial read processing, while the LymphoSeq R package was used for the repertoire analyses. Clonality was computed as 1 minus normalized Shannon entropy, and a Gini coefficient was also calculated for each TRB dataset. Phenotypes of unsorted samples were inferred by mapping TRB sequences from sorted subsets of the recipient or donor onto the same recipient's unsorted samples. As stored in TCRdb, this immuneACCESS dataset retains in-frame rearrangements with V and J assigned. A fraction of the clones does not appear; measured against another copy, unresolved V genes explain less than half of the discrepancy, and the remainder lacks a known reason. V, J and clone size derive from that table, while D and trimming were established from the DNA sequence. The table shows about 7,500 clones here, with no singletons. The top ten hold more than 9% of the sample.

Interpreted using the paper, the treatment or condition label stands for: high-dose cyclophosphamide on days +3 and +4 as single-agent GVHD prophylaxis. Busulfan and fludarabine conditioning, a related or unrelated marrow graft, and cyclophosphamide on days +3 and +4 were given to PTCy patients. The PTCy-treated patients were drawn from a prospective, multi-institutional clinical trial. Peripheral blood and bone marrow mononuclear cells were isolated by Ficoll-Hypaque density centrifugation and were cryopreserved. Recombination joined TRBV5-1 with TRBJ2-2; a stretch of 8 junction bases matches TRBD1. The receptor was derived from a female patient aged 50-59 years who received an allogeneic stem cell transplant from a related donor, was CMV-positive, and had no GVHD. After a transplant, not all T cells may be the patient's own; some may come from the graft donor. The source was PBMCs, collected after allogeneic stem cell transplant with posttransplant cyclophosphamide. CDR3 protein: CASLNGTGGGELFF. The DNA is TGCGCCAGCCTCAACGGGACAGGTGGCGGGGAGCTGTTTTTT.